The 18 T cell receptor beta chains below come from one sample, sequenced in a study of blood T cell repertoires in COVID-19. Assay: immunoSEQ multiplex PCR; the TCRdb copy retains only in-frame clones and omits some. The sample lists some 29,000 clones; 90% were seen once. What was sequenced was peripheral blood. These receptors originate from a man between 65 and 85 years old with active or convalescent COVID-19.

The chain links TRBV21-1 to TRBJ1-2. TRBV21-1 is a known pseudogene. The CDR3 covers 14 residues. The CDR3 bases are TGTGCCAGCAGCAAAGTGATCCGGGAGAGAGGCTACACCTTC. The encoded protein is CASSKVIRERGYTF.

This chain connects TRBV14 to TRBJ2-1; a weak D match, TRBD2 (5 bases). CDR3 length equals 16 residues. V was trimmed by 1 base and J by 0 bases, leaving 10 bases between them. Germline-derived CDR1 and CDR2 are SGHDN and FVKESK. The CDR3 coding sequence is TGTGCCAGCAGCCAAGCACCGGGAAGCTCCTACAATGAGCAGTTCTTC. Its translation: CASSQAPGSSYNEQFF.

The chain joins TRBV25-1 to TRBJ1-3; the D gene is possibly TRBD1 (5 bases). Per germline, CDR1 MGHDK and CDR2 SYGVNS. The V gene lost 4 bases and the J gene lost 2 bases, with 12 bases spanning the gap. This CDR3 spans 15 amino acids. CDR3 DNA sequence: TGTGCCAGCAGTGGCTATCAGGGTACTGGAAACACCATATATTTT. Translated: CASSGYQGTGNTIYF.

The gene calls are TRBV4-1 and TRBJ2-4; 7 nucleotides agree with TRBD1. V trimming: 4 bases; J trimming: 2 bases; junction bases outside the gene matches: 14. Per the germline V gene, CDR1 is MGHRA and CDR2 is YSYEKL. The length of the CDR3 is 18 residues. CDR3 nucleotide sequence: TGCGCCAGCAGCCCTGGAATGGGACAGAACTTTCCCAAAAACATTCAGTACTTC. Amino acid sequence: CASSPGMGQNFPKNIQYF.

Written as DNA, the CDR3 is TGTGCCAGCAGTTTTAAGGGACACCCACGAGACTATGGCTACACCTTC. Protein product: CASSFKGHPRDYGYTF. The chain couples TRBV6-5 to TRBJ1-2, with a tentative D call TRBD1 (6 bases). The V end was cut by 4 bases, the J end by 3 bases, with 18 bases between. In germline, CDR1 is MNHEY, CDR2 SVGAGI. The length of the CDR3 is 16 residues.

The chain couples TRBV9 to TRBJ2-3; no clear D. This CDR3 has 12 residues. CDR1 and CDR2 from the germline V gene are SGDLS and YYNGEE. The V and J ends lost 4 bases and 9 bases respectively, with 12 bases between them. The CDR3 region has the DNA TGTGCCAGCAGCCCCCGGGTTGACACGCAGTATTTT. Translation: CASSPRVDTQYF.

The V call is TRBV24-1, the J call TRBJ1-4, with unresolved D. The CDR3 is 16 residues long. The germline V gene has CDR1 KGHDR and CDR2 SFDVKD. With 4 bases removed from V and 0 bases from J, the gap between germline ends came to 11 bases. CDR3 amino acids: CATSEAGSATNEKLFF. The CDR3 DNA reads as TGTGCCACCAGTGAGGCAGGTTCAGCAACTAATGAAAAACTGTTTTTT.

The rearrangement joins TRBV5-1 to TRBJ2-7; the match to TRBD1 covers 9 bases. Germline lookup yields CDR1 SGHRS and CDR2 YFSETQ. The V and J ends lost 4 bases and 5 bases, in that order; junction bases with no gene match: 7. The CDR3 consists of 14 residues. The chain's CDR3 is CASSKLQGADEQYF. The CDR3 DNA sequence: TGCGCCAGCAGCAAACTACAGGGGGCGGACGAGCAGTACTTC.

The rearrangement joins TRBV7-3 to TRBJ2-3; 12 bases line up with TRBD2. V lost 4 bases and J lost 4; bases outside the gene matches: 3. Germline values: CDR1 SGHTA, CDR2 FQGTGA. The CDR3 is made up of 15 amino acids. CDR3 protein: CASSSTSGSSDTQYF. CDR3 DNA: TGTGCCAGCAGCTCGACTAGCGGGAGCTCAGATACGCAGTATTTT.

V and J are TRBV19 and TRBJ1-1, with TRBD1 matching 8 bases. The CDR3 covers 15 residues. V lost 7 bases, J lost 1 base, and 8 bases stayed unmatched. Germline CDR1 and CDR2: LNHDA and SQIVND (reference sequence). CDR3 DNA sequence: TGTGCCAGTACCAACAGGGGGGGAGGGAACACTGAAGCTTTCTTT. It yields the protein CASTNRGGGNTEAFF.

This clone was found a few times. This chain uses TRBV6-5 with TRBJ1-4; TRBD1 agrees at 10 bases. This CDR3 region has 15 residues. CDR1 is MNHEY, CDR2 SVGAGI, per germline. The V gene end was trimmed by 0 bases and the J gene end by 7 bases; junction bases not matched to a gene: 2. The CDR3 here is CASSYSGTGVEKLFF. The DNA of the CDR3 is TGTGCCAGCAGTTACTCCGGGACAGGGGTTGAAAAACTGTTTTTT.

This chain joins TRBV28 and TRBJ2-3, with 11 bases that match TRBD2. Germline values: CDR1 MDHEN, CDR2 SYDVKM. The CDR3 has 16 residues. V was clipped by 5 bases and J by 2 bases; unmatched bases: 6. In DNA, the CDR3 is TGTGCCAGCAGTACACTAGCGGGAGATACCACAGATACGCAGTATTTT. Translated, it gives CASSTLAGDTTDTQYF.

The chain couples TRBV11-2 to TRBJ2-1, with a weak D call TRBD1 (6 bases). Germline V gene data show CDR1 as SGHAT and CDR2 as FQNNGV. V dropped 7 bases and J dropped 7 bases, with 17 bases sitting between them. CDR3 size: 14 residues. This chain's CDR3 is CASTGQGITNEQFF. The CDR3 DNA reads TGTGCCAGCACCGGGCAGGGGATTACGAATGAGCAGTTCTTC.

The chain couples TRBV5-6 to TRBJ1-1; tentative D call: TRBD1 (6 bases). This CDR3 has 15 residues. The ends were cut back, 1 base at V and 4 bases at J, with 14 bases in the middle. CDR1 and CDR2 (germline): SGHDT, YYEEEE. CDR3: CASSLTGTWGTEAFF. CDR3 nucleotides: TGTGCCAGCAGCTTGACAGGGACATGGGGCACTGAAGCTTTCTTT.

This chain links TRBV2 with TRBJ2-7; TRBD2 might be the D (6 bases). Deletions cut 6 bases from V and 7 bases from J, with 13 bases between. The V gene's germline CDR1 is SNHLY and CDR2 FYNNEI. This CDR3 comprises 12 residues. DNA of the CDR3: TGTGCCAGCAGGGCGGAGGGGCATGAGCAGTACTTC. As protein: CASRAEGHEQYF.

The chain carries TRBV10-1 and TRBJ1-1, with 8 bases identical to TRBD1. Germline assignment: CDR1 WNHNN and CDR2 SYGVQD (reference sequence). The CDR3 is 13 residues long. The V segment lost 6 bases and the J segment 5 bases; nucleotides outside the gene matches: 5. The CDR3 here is CASSKTGGTEAFF. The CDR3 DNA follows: TGCGCCAGCAGCAAAACAGGGGGTACTGAAGCTTTCTTT.

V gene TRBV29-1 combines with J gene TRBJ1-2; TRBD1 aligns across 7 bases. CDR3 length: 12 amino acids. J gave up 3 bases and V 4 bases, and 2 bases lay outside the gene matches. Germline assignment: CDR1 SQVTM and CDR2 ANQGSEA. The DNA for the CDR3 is TGCAGCGTTGGACAGGGCGACTATGGCTACACCTTC. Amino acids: CSVGQGDYGYTF.

CDR3 in DNA: TGTGCCAGCAGCTCTGGACAGGGGGCCTACAATGAGCAGTTCTTC. It is translated as CASSSGQGAYNEQFF. The V call is TRBV5-5, the J call TRBJ2-1, with TRBD1 matching 10 bases. V shed 3 bases, J shed 2 bases, and the junction held 2 bases outside the gene matches. This CDR3 is 15 amino acids long. Germline assignment: CDR1 SGHKS and CDR2 YYEKEE (reference sequence). The variable domain in full, completed from reference TRBV5-5 and TRBJ2-1, reads DAGVTQSPTHLIKTRGQQVTLRCSPISGHKSVSWYQQVLGQGPQFIFQYYEKEERGRGNFPDRFSARQFPNYSSELNVNALLLGDSALYLCASSSGQGAYNEQFFGPGTRLTVL.